Ten or more counts support the clone carrying this T cell receptor beta chain. This entry comes from a study of metastatic and nonmetastatic thyroid tumors. CDR1 is DFQATT and CDR2 is SNEGSKA in the germline V gene (reference sequence). The CDR3 is made up of 15 amino acids. The J segment lost 3 bases and the V segment lost 5 bases, leaving 12 bases of the junction unmatched. Patients had received no treatment of any kind before thyroid surgery. How the authors handled the data: Researchers built a distant-metastasis classifier for papillary thyroid cancer that drew on CDR3 differences across clinicopathological groups. TCRdb re-analyzed the PCR reads using MiXCR. Clone size and V and J calls follow TCRdb, not the original study. This table has tens of thousands of clones, around 15% appearing once.

This TCR came from a male donor with papillary thyroid cancer or a benign thyroid nodule (not recorded which). Some clones in this sample may be carry-over from other donors' samples. The sequenced sample was blood. This chain links TRBV20-1 with TRBJ2-7, with TRBD2 identical over 8 bases. CDR3 loop: CSAERGRGVDYEQYF. The CDR3 DNA sequence: TGCAGTGCTGAAAGAGGGCGGGGGGTTGACTACGAGCAGTACTTC.